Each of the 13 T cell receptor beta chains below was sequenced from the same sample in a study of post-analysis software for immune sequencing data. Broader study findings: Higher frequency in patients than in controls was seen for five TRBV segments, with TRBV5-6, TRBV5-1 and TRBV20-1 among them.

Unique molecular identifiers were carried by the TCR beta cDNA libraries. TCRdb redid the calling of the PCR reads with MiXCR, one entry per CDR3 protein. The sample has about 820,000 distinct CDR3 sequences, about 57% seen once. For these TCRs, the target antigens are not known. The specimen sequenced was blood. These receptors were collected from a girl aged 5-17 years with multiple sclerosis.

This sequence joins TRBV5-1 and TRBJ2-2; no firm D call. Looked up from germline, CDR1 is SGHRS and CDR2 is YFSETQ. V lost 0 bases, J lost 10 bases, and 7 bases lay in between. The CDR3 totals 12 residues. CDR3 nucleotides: TGCGCCAGCAGCTTGGGGCACACGGAGCTGTTTTTT. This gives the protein CASSLGHTELFF. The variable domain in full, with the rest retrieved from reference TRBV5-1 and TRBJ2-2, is KAGVTQTPRYLIKTRGQQVTLSCSPISGHRSVSWYQQTPGQGLQFLFEYFSETQRNKGNFPGRFSGRQFSNSRSEMNVSTLELGDSALYLCASSLGHTELFFGEGSRLTVL.

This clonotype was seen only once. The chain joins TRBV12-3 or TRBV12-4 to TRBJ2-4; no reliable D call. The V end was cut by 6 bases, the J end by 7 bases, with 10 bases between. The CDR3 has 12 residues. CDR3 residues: CASRPSMNIQYF. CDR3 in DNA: TGTGCCAGCAGGCCGAGCATGAACATTCAGTACTTC.

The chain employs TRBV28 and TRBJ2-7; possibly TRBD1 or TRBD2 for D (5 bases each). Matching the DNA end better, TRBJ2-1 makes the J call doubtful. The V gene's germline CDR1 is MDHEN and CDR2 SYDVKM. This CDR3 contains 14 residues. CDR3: CASSLETRENEQFF. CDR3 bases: TGTGCCAGCAGTTTAGAGACCAGGGAGAATGAGCAGTTCTTC.

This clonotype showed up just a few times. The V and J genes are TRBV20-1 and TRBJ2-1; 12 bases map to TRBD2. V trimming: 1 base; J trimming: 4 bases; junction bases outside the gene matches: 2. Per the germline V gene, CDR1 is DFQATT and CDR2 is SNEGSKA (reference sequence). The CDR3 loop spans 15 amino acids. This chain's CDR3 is CSARGTSGAYNEQFF. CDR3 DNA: TGCAGTGCTAGAGGGACTAGCGGGGCATACAATGAGCAGTTCTTC.

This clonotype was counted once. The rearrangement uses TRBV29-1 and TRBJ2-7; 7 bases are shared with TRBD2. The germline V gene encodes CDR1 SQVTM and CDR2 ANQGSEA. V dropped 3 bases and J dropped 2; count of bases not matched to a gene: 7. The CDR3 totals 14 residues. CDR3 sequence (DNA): TGCAGCGTTGACGTGTCAGGACTAGCCTACGAGCAGTACTTC. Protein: CSVDVSGLAYEQYF.

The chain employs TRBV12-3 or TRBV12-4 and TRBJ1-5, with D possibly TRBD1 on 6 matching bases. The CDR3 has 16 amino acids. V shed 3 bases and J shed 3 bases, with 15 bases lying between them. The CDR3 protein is CASSFSSGVYNQPQHF. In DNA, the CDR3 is TGTGCCAGCAGTTTTTCGTCAGGGGTGTACAATCAGCCCCAGCATTTT.

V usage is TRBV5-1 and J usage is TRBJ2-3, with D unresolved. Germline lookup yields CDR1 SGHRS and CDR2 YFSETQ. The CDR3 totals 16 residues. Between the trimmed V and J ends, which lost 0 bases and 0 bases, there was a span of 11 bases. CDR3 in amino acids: CASSLGALLSTDTQYF. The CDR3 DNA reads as TGCGCCAGCAGCTTGGGAGCGTTGCTAAGCACAGATACGCAGTATTTT. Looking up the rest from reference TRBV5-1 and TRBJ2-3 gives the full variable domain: KAGVTQTPRYLIKTRGQQVTLSCSPISGHRSVSWYQQTPGQGLQFLFEYFSETQRNKGNFPGRFSGRQFSNSRSEMNVSTLELGDSALYLCASSLGALLSTDTQYFGPGTRLTVL.

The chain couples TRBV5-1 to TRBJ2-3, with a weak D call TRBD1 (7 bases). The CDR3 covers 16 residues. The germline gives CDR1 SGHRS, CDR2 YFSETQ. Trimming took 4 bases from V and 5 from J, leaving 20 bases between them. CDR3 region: CASSPQRRGQGDTQYF. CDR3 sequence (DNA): TGCGCCAGCAGCCCGCAGAGGAGGGGGCAAGGAGATACGCAGTATTTT.

CDR3: CASSLAGTQYVLGGYTF. Written as DNA, the CDR3 is TGCGCCAGCAGCTTGGCTGGGACTCAATACGTTCTTGGGGGCTACACCTTC. This chain links TRBV5-1 with TRBJ1-2; a weak D match, TRBD1 (5 bases). The V gene's germline CDR1 is SGHRS and CDR2 YFSETQ. Trimming removed 0 bases at V and 8 bases at J, with 23 bases between. This CDR3 has 17 residues. The full variable domain, with the rest looked up from reference TRBV5-1 and TRBJ1-2, is KAGVTQTPRYLIKTRGQQVTLSCSPISGHRSVSWYQQTPGQGLQFLFEYFSETQRNKGNFPGRFSGRQFSNSRSEMNVSTLELGDSALYLCASSLAGTQYVLGGYTFGSGTRLTVV.

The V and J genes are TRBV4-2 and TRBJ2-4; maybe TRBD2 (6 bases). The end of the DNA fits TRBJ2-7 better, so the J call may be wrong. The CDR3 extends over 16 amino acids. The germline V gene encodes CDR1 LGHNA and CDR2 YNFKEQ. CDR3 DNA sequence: TGTGCCAGCAGCCAAGGTTTAGCGGAGGCGGGCTACGAGCAGTACTTC. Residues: CASSQGLAEAGYEQYF.

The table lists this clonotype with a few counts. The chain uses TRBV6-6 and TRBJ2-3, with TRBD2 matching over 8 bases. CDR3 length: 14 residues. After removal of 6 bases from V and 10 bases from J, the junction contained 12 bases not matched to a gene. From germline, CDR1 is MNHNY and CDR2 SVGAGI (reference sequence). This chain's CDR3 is CASSSERGRDAQYF. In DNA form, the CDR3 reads TGTGCCAGCAGCTCCGAGCGGGGGCGGGATGCGCAGTATTTT.

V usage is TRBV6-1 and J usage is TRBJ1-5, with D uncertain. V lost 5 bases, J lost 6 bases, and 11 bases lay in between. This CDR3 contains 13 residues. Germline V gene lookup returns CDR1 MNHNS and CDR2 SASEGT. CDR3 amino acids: CASSPTVSQPQHF. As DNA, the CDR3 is TGTGCCAGCAGTCCTACAGTCAGTCAGCCCCAGCATTTT.

In DNA, the CDR3 is TGTGCCAGCAGTTTTGGGGGGACGAACACTGAAGCTTTCTTT. Amino acid sequence: CASSFGGTNTEAFF. This sequence joins TRBV12-3 or TRBV12-4 and TRBJ1-1, with D possibly TRBD1 on 5 matching bases. This CDR3 contains 14 residues. Trimming took 3 bases from V and 1 from J, leaving 9 bases between them.